These 7 T cell receptor beta chains were all obtained from the same sample, sequenced in a study of cytomegalovirus exposure and HLA in healthy donors. This PCR relied on a set of 60 Vbeta primers and 13 Jbeta primers. Measured with immunoSEQ multiplex PCR; TCRdb has only the in-frame clones, and not every one. Of around 100,000 clones listed, about 74% are singletons. Sequencing was carried out using PBMCs. The receptor set was obtained from a male donor in good health and CMV-seropositive.

The chain has TRBV5-4 and TRBJ2-1; 7 nucleotides align to TRBD1. Germline CDR1 SGHNT, CDR2 YYREEE (reference sequence). V lost 1 base, J lost 2 bases, and 3 bases stayed unmatched. The CDR3 contains 15 residues. The CDR3 DNA is TGTGCCAGCAGCTTGAACAGGGGCACCTACAATGAGCAGTTCTTC. As protein: CASSLNRGTYNEQFF.

As for this clone: Relative to the germline gene, one junction end is altered; a read error may explain this. The rearrangement uses TRBV4-2 and TRBJ2-7, with a tentative D call TRBD2 (6 bases). The length of the CDR3 is 14 residues. Germline CDR1 reads LGHNA; CDR2 reads YNFKEQ. The CDR3 DNA is TGTGCCAGCAGCGAAGGGGTTAGCGGCGGGGAGCGGTACTTC. Translated: CASSEGVSGGERYF.

The gene calls are TRBV9 and TRBJ1-2; a possible D gene is TRBD1 (5 bases). This CDR3 spans 17 amino acids. Germline V gives CDR1 SGDLS, CDR2 YYNGEE. V lost 0 bases, J lost 5 bases, and 20 bases lay in between. This CDR3 reads CASSVEPPRQSQYGYTF. CDR3 in DNA: TGTGCCAGCAGCGTAGAACCCCCCCGACAGAGTCAATATGGCTACACCTTC.

The CDR3 protein is CASSGTSGGTQYF. CDR3 nucleotides: TGTGCCAGCAGTGGGACTAGCGGCGGGACCCAGTACTTC. The chain is built from TRBV2 and TRBJ2-5, with TRBD2 matching over 10 bases. The ends lost 4 bases at V and 7 bases at J; junction bases unmatched: 3. Germline V lookup: CDR1 SNHLY, CDR2 FYNNEI. The CDR3 length is 13 residues.

The rearrangement joins TRBV28 to TRBJ2-2; possibly TRBD2 for D (6 bases). The CDR3 spans 15 residues. V lost 1 base to trimming and J lost 2 bases, with 8 bases between them. Germline CDR1 reads MDHEN; CDR2 reads SYDVKM. The CDR3 DNA is TGTGCCAGCAGTTTATTCGGGAGCAACACCGGGGAGCTGTTTTTT. Translation: CASSLFGSNTGELFF.

Comments on this clone: Other nucleotide sequences from this sample produce the same CDR3. The chain uses TRBV14 and TRBJ2-7, with TRBD2 matching 10 bases. CDR1 and CDR2 (germline): SGHDN, FVKESK. Trimming cost V 4 bases and J 3 bases; bases outside gene matches: 6. The CDR3 runs 15 residues. DNA for the CDR3: TGTGCCAGCAGCCCCCGGCTAGCGGGAGTCTACGAGCAGTACTTC. This sequence encodes CASSPRLAGVYEQYF.

The chain recombines TRBV28 with TRBJ2-7, with 10 nucleotides matching TRBD1. In germline, CDR1 is MDHEN, CDR2 SYDVKM. The CDR3 loop spans 12 amino acids. The V segment lost 8 bases and the J segment 5 bases; nucleotides outside the gene matches: 3. CDR3 in DNA: TGTGCCAGCGGGACAGGGGATAACGAGCAGTACTTC. This encodes CASGTGDNEQYF.